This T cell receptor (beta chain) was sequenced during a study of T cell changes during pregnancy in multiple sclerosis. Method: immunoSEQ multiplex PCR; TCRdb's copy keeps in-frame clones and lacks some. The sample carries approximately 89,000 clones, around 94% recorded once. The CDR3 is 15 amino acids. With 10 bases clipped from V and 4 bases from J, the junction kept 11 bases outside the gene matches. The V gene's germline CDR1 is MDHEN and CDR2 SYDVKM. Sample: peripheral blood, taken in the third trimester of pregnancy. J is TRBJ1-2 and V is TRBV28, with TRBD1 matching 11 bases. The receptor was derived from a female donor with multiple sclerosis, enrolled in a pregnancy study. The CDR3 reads CATGGWTGGIYGYTF. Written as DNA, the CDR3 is TGTGCCACGGGAGGTTGGACAGGGGGCATCTATGGCTACACCTTC.